This T cell receptor beta chain originates from a study of OX40 agonist ivuxolimab in advanced cancers. Study details: A diagnosis of hepatocellular carcinoma, melanoma, renal cell or head and neck cancer was present in dose-escalation patients. The dose-escalation cohort was about 87% male, with a mean age of around 60 years, ranging about 20 to 79. Findings and limits, study-wide: Clonal expansion by week 6 occurred in CD4+ and CD8+ blood T cells (at 0.1 to 3.0 mg/kg).

In the case of this clone: The antigen is unknown.

Trimming cost V 3 bases and J 4 bases, with 17 bases left between them. This CDR3 has 16 residues. Germline CDR1 SGHNT, CDR2 YYREEE (reference sequence). Generated by immunoSEQ multiplex PCR, the TCRdb table keeps only in-frame clones and is missing some. The table has fewer than 85,000 clones, 60% to 80% seen once. The source material was CD4+ or CD8+ T cells sorted from blood, sampled in a trial of the OX40 agonist ivuxolimab. The receptor comes from an adult with an advanced solid tumor such as melanoma, head and neck, liver or kidney cancer. The V and J genes are TRBV5-4 and TRBJ1-3, with D possibly TRBD1 on 5 matching bases. As DNA, the CDR3 is TGTGCCAGCAGCTCGGGACTCACTCCTGGGGGAAACACCATATATTTT. It yields the protein CASSSGLTPGGNTIYF.